These 29 T cell receptor beta chains share one sample of origin, sequenced in a study of blood T cell repertoires in COVID-19. This table comes from immunoSEQ multiplex PCR, and its TCRdb copy is limited to in-frame clones, with some not included. The table has 200,000 or so clones, almost 90% seen once. The sample comprised peripheral blood. Receptor source: a woman aged 60-75 years with acute or convalescent COVID-19.

Comments on this clone: Other DNA sequences within the sample encode an identical CDR3. The chain employs TRBV2 and TRBJ1-1; D remains ambiguous. CDR1 is SNHLY, CDR2 FYNNEI, per germline. CDR3 size: 14 residues. With 4 bases removed from V and 0 bases from J, the gap between germline ends came to 9 bases. The CDR3 nucleotides read TGTGCCAGCAGTGTAAGCAGGATGAACACTGAAGCTTTCTTT. This gives the protein CASSVSRMNTEAFF.

The chain carries TRBV27 and TRBJ2-1; TRBD2 is a possible D gene (5 bases). CDR1 is MNHEY and CDR2 is SMNVEV in the germline V gene (reference sequence). V lost 4 bases, J lost 8 bases, and 12 bases lay in between. The CDR3 consists of 13 residues. The CDR3 sequence is CASSYKRRDEQFF. CDR3 bases: TGTGCCAGCAGTTACAAACGGCGGGATGAGCAGTTCTTC.

This chain connects TRBV4-3 to TRBJ2-7, with a tentative D call TRBD1 (6 bases). Trimming removed 4 bases at V and 5 bases at J, with 15 bases between. Per the germline V gene, CDR1 is LGHNA and CDR2 is YSLEER. The CDR3 loop spans 14 amino acids. DNA for the CDR3: TGCGCCAGCAGCCGACGCCTGAACAGGGACGAGCAGTACTTC. Amino acid sequence: CASSRRLNRDEQYF.

This sequence joins TRBV6-5 and TRBJ2-7, with D possibly being TRBD2 (7 bases). The CDR3 consists of 15 residues. V was trimmed by 6 bases and J by 3 bases, leaving 18 bases between them. Germline V gene sequence: CDR1 MNHEY, CDR2 SVGAGI. The CDR3 DNA reads TGTGCCAGCAGGCCCCCGGGGGGCGCCATCTACGAGCAGTACTTC. Translated, it gives CASRPPGGAIYEQYF.

The chain employs TRBV9 and TRBJ1-1; the D is unclear. V lost 1 base and J lost 0, with 4 bases in between. The CDR3 spans 13 residues. The germline CDR1 and CDR2 sequences are SGDLS and YYNGEE. CDR3 region: CASSVHMNTEAFF. The CDR3 DNA reads as TGTGCCAGCAGCGTACACATGAACACTGAAGCTTTCTTT.

The chain uses TRBV25-1 and TRBJ2-1, with a possible D match to TRBD2 (6 bases). With 0 bases removed from V and 7 bases from J, the gap between germline ends came to 19 bases. Germline V CDR1 and CDR2: MGHDK, SYGVNS. The CDR3 is made up of 17 amino acids. In DNA, the CDR3 is TGTGCCAGCAGTGAATATATCGGGACTGGCTCAGGTAATGAGCAGTTCTTC. Amino acid sequence: CASSEYIGTGSGNEQFF.

The chain recombines TRBV6-5 with TRBJ2-2, with 7 nucleotides matching TRBD1. This CDR3 spans 15 amino acids. Trimming took 0 bases from V and 7 from J; bases not matched to a gene: 5. Germline V gene data show CDR1 as MNHEY and CDR2 as SVGAGI. The CDR3 reads CASSYSDRKSGELFF. As DNA, the CDR3 is TGTGCCAGCAGTTACTCGGACAGGAAGAGCGGGGAGCTGTTTTTT.

The chain carries TRBV20-1 and TRBJ2-2; 7 positions match TRBD2. CDR3 length: 14 residues. Losses at the gene ends were 3 bases for V and 4 bases for J; bases not matched to a gene: 5. The V gene's germline CDR1 is DFQATT and CDR2 SNEGSKA (reference sequence). CDR3 sequence: CSASVSGPTGELFF. The CDR3 bases are TGCAGTGCTAGTGTTAGCGGGCCCACCGGGGAGCTGTTTTTT.

The V call is TRBV19, the J call TRBJ1-2; D ambiguous. V was pared by 6 bases and J by 2 bases, with 13 bases between. The CDR3 extends over 14 amino acids. Germline lookup yields CDR1 LNHDA and CDR2 SQIVND (reference sequence). Here the CDR3 DNA reads TGTGCCAGTAGGGAGATAGGTCAAAACTATGGCTACACCTTC. This codes for CASREIGQNYGYTF.

The rearrangement uses TRBV11-2 and TRBJ2-5, with 13 bases aligning to TRBD2. V was pared by 6 bases and J by 1 base, with 5 bases of the junction left unmatched. This CDR3 has 16 amino acids. Germline V gives CDR1 SGHAT, CDR2 FQNNGV. DNA of the CDR3: TGTGCCAGCAGTCCCGGACTAGCGGGGGTCCAAGAGACCCAGTACTTC. Translating it yields CASSPGLAGVQETQYF.

The rearrangement uses TRBV28 and TRBJ2-1; no clear D gene. CDR1 is MDHEN and CDR2 is SYDVKM in the germline V gene. V was pared by 8 bases and J by 2 bases, with 7 bases between. The CDR3 has 12 residues. The CDR3 bases are TGTGCCAGCGTGAGCCCCTACAATGAGCAGTTCTTC. It specifies CASVSPYNEQFF.

J is TRBJ1-2 and V is TRBV5-1; D is unresolved. The CDR3 loop spans 12 amino acids. Per the germline V gene, CDR1 is SGHRS and CDR2 is YFSETQ. V gave up 4 bases and J gave up 8 bases, with 12 bases separating them. CDR3 coding DNA: TGCGCCAGCAGCGCGGATAATTCCGGCTACACCTTC. Translation gives CASSADNSGYTF.

The chain joins TRBV27 to TRBJ1-2, with 10 bases fitting TRBD1. The CDR3 is made up of 15 amino acids. CDR1 and CDR2 (germline): MNHEY, SMNVEV (reference sequence). The V gene end was trimmed by 5 bases and the J gene end by 5 bases; junction bases not matched to a gene: 8. The CDR3 here is CASSTRTGGGYGYTF. The DNA of the CDR3 is TGTGCCAGCAGTACCCGGACAGGGGGTGGGTATGGCTACACCTTC.

The rearrangement joins TRBV30 to TRBJ2-3; 7 bases align to TRBD2. Germline assignment: CDR1 GTSNPN and CDR2 SVGIG (reference sequence). The V gene end was trimmed by 2 bases and the J gene end by 1 base; junction bases not matched to a gene: 3. The CDR3 runs 14 residues. The CDR3 protein is CAWSRAGRTDTQYF. CDR3 coding DNA: TGTGCCTGGAGTCGAGCGGGGCGCACAGATACGCAGTATTTT.

On this clone itself: The sample has other DNA sequences that encode this CDR3 too. V is TRBV6-1 and J is TRBJ1-3; a possible D gene is TRBD1 (6 bases). Looked up from germline, CDR1 is MNHNS and CDR2 is SASEGT. The V end was cut by 2 bases, the J end by 4 bases, with 9 bases between. CDR3 size: 14 residues. Written as DNA, the CDR3 is TGTGCCAGCAGTGAACCAGGGGCAGGAAACACCATATATTTT. This sequence encodes CASSEPGAGNTIYF.

This clone has just a few counts. The gene calls are TRBV7-9 and TRBJ2-7, with 11 bases fitting TRBD1. With V trimmed by 5 bases and J by 1 base, 7 bases remained unmatched. The germline CDR1 and CDR2 sequences are SEHNR and FQNEAQ (reference sequence). The CDR3 contains 16 residues. The chain's CDR3 is CASSPGQGAFSYEQYF. CDR3 nucleotide sequence: TGTGCCAGCAGCCCCGGACAGGGGGCTTTTTCCTACGAGCAGTACTTC.

The table lists this clone with a count of one. DNA for the CDR3: TGTGCCAGTTGTAGACCAGGTATCACCTACGAGCAGTACTTC. Encoded protein: CASCRPGITYEQYF. This chain links TRBV11-2 with TRBJ2-7, with D unresolved. This CDR3 contains 14 residues. CDR1 and CDR2 (germline): SGHAT, FQNNGV. V shed 9 bases and J shed 2 bases, with 17 bases lying between them.

This clone was detected only once. V is TRBV6-5 and J is TRBJ2-7; D may be TRBD2 (5 bases). Germline assignment: CDR1 MNHEY and CDR2 SVGAGI. The CDR3 contains 13 residues. V shed 6 bases and J shed 4 bases, with 13 bases lying between them. The CDR3: CASSPTSSYEQYF. CDR3 in DNA: TGTGCCAGCAGCCCCACTAGTTCGTACGAGCAGTACTTC.

The chain couples TRBV15 to TRBJ2-3, with D unresolved. The V end lost 3 bases, the J end lost 6 bases, and 7 bases lay between the germline ends. Germline CDR1 and CDR2: LNHNV and YYDKDF (reference sequence). The CDR3 runs to 12 residues. In DNA form, the CDR3 reads TGTGCCACCAGCAGCGGTTGGGATACGCAGTATTTT. Residues: CATSSGWDTQYF.

The CDR3, as DNA: TGTGCCAGCAGCTTAGATGGCCTAGCGGGAGTAACCACCGGGGAGCTGTTTTTT. This gives the protein CASSLDGLAGVTTGELFF. This chain connects TRBV11-2 to TRBJ2-2, with 10 bases that match TRBD2. The CDR3 is 18 residues long. Trimming took 0 bases from V and 4 from J; bases not matched to a gene: 8. The germline CDR1 and CDR2 sequences are SGHAT and FQNNGV.

This clone was found a few times. The chain employs TRBV9 and TRBJ2-4, with 11 bases identical to TRBD1. Per germline, CDR1 SGDLS and CDR2 YYNGEE. The J segment lost 11 bases and the V segment lost 4 bases, leaving 8 bases of the junction unmatched. CDR3 length equals 14 residues. DNA of the CDR3: TGTGCCAGCAGCCCACAGGTGGGACAGGGGGTTCAGTACTTC. Its protein is CASSPQVGQGVQYF.

This chain connects TRBV3-1 (or the pseudogene TRBV3-2) to TRBJ2-1; a possible D gene is TRBD2 (5 bases). The CDR3 loop spans 14 amino acids. Germline assignment: CDR1 LGHDT and CDR2 YNNKEL (reference sequence). Trimming took 3 bases from V and 3 from J, leaving 9 bases between them. The CDR3 loop reads CASSQAGFYNEQFF. CDR3 bases: TGTGCCAGCAGCCAGGCGGGTTTCTACAATGAGCAGTTCTTC.

V and J are TRBV6-5 and TRBJ2-1; weak D call: TRBD2 (6 bases). Germline V gene lookup returns CDR1 MNHEY and CDR2 SVGAGI. V gave up 5 bases and J gave up 9 bases, with 20 bases separating them. The CDR3 consists of 15 residues. The chain's CDR3 is CASSTIARESSEQFF. CDR3 nucleotides: TGTGCCAGCAGTACAATAGCTCGGGAGTCAAGTGAGCAGTTCTTC.

The chain joins TRBV12-3 or TRBV12-4 to TRBJ2-7; a possible D gene is TRBD2 (6 bases). This CDR3 is 12 amino acids long. V was pared by 1 base and J by 5 bases, with 6 bases between. The CDR3 loop reads CASSLGGDEQYF. DNA of the CDR3: TGTGCCAGCAGTTTAGGCGGGGACGAGCAGTACTTC.

The chain joins TRBV12-3 or TRBV12-4 to TRBJ2-2; D remains unclear. The CDR3 contains 12 residues. V lost 5 bases and J 7 bases, leaving 8 bases between the germline ends. The CDR3 loop is CASSQVVGELFF. CDR3 in DNA: TGTGCCAGCAGTCAGGTCGTCGGGGAGCTGTTTTTT.

The genes are TRBV7-2 and TRBJ2-1; 13 nucleotides align to TRBD2. This CDR3 comprises 16 residues. With 5 bases clipped from V and 8 bases from J, the junction kept 9 bases outside the gene matches. CDR1 is SGHTA, CDR2 FQGNSA, per germline. DNA for the CDR3: TGTGCCAGCAGCCCCAAGACTAGCGGGGGGCGGGATGAGCAGTTCTTC. Translated: CASSPKTSGGRDEQFF.

The count of this clone is one. The V and J genes are TRBV28 and TRBJ2-1; 12 bases are shared with TRBD2. V trimming: 6 bases; J trimming: 9 bases; junction bases outside the gene matches: 15. Per germline, CDR1 MDHEN and CDR2 SYDVKM. This CDR3 spans 17 amino acids. The CDR3 nucleotides read TGTGCCAGCAGCTCAACCCCCCCTAGCGGGAGGGCCGTTGAGCAGTTCTTC. It codes for CASSSTPPSGRAVEQFF.

This clone appeared a single time. This sequence joins TRBV24-1 and TRBJ2-1; 8 bases map to TRBD2. V shed 3 bases, J shed 2 bases, and the junction held 5 bases outside the gene matches. Germline V gene lookup returns CDR1 KGHDR and CDR2 SFDVKD. The CDR3 totals 16 residues. As DNA, the CDR3 is TGTGCCACCAGTGATCGTGACGGGAGGGCCTACAATGAGCAGTTCTTC. Amino acid sequence: CATSDRDGRAYNEQFF.

V and J are TRBV5-1 and TRBJ2-7; 11 bases are shared with TRBD1. V dropped 7 bases and J dropped 1; count of bases not matched to a gene: 7. CDR1 is SGHRS and CDR2 is YFSETQ in the germline V gene. The CDR3 loop spans 15 amino acids. The CDR3 sequence: CASSWTGGFSYEQYF. The CDR3 bases are TGCGCCAGCTCATGGACAGGGGGCTTTTCCTACGAGCAGTACTTC.